This T cell receptor (beta chain) was sequenced during a study of blood T cell repertoires in COVID-19. The protocol was immunoSEQ multiplex PCR, while the TCRdb copy is restricted to in-frame clones and leaves out a portion. The table includes over 70,000 clones, 70% to 90% detected once. The receptor's source is a man in his sixties with COVID-19, enrolled during active disease. The specimen was peripheral blood.

The CDR3 nucleotides read TGTGCCAGCAGCCAAGGGACAGGCATCAATGAGCAGTTCTTC. Translation: CASSQGTGINEQFF. The chain links TRBV3-1 (or the pseudogene TRBV3-2) to TRBJ2-1; TRBD1 agrees at 7 bases. Per germline, CDR1 LGHDT and CDR2 YNNKEL (reference sequence). V trimming: 1 base; J trimming: 6 bases; junction bases outside the gene matches: 3. This CDR3 region has 14 residues.